In this sample, the clone carrying this T cell receptor beta chain turned up a few times. Its matching antigen is unknown. The Oncomine TCR Beta short-read assay was applied to DNA of cultured CD4+ T cells. TCRdb analysed the PCR reads with MiXCR anew, one entry per CDR3 protein. The sample includes 20,000 or so distinct CDR3 sequences, about 56% seen only once; the top ten take around a tenth. As for treatment: roughly 11-day PBMC culture with coronavirus spike peptide pools or control peptides (ViraFEST assay). This sample was taken from a study of vaccination and CD4 T cells after COVID-19. About the research overall: Participants were given two doses of BNT162b2 or mRNA-1273 vaccine. Some control cultures received a CEFX pool, which served as the positive control. Others received an HIV-1 Nef pool or no peptide.

Germline V gene sequence: CDR1 LNHNV, CDR2 YYDKDF (reference sequence). With 1 base clipped from V and 7 bases from J, the junction kept 6 bases outside the gene matches. CDR3 size: 15 residues. Findings and caveats of the study: Convalescent patients displayed a median around 86% of reactive clones emerging only post-vaccination.

Source material: CD4+ T cells from blood, cultured in vitro. The V call is TRBV15, the J call TRBJ1-4; TRBD1 matches 7 bases. This sequence originates from a human donor who had recovered from COVID-19. CDR3: CATSRGQGGGEKLFF. CDR3 nucleotides: TGTGCCACCAGCAGAGGACAGGGAGGCGGTGAAAAACTGTTTTTT.